This is a list of T cell receptor beta chains from one sample in a study of cytomegalovirus exposure and HLA in healthy donors. The protocol was immunoSEQ multiplex PCR, while the TCRdb copy is restricted to in-frame clones and leaves out a portion. Found here are about 40,000 clones; the top ten clones hold about 8.9%. The sequenced sample consisted of PBMCs. These TCRs come from a man aged 35 to 55 in good health and CMV-seropositive. CDR3s include the opening cysteine and the closing phenylalanine or tryptophan. The order of the fields is D gene, J gene, V gene, CDR3 DNA, CDR3 protein. D genes are given only for firm matches.

NA	TRBJ1-2	TRBV6-1	TGTGCCAGCAGTGGGACTAAAGGGGTTTATGGCTACACCTTC	CASSGTKGVYGYTF
TRBD1	TRBJ1-4	TRBV2	TGTGCCAGCAGTGAATGGACAGGGGGAGAAAAACTGTTTTTT	CASSEWTGGEKLFF
TRBD2	TRBJ2-1	TRBV15	TGTGCCACCCGCGGGTCACTAGCGGGAGACCCCTCCTACAATGAGCAGTTCTTC	CATRGSLAGDPSYNEQFF
TRBD2	TRBJ2-7	TRBV6-1	TGTGCCAGCAGTCCTTTAGCGGGAGGGCCTTACGAGCAGTACTTC	CASSPLAGGPYEQYF
TRBD1	TRBJ1-2	TRBV19	TGTGCCAGTAGGACAGGGGGGGTTGGCTATGGCTACACCTTC	CASRTGGVGYGYTF
TRBD2	TRBJ2-1	TRBV15	TGTGCCACCAGCACTACTAGCGGGAGCGATGAGCAGTTCTTC	CATSTTSGSDEQFF
NA	TRBJ2-7	TRBV10-3	TGTGCCATCAGTGAGTCGGGCAACGAGCAGTACTTC	CAISESGNEQYF
NA	TRBJ2-7	TRBV30	TGTGCCTGGAGTGCGGGTTCCCCCTACGAGCAGTACTTC	CAWSAGSPYEQYF
TRBD1	TRBJ2-7	TRBV6-5	TGTGCCAGCAGCCCCGGGACAGCCTACGAGCAGTACTTC	CASSPGTAYEQYF
NA	TRBJ2-7	TRBV6-6	TGTGCCAGCAGGTTAACGGGAGAGGGGAACGAGCAGTACTTC	CASRLTGEGNEQYF
TRBD1	TRBJ2-7	TRBV7-3	TGTGCCAGCAGCTTAACGTCCGGGACAGGGGCCCACGAGCAGTACTTC	CASSLTSGTGAHEQYF
TRBD2	TRBJ2-1	TRBV19	TGTGCCAGTAGTATGCCGCGGGAGGGTGTAAATGAGCAGTTCTTC	CASSMPREGVNEQFF
TRBD2	TRBJ2-1	TRBV9	TGTGCCAGCAGCGTAGGACTAGCGGGGAGCTCCTACAATGAGCAGTTCTTC	CASSVGLAGSSYNEQFF
NA	TRBJ2-5	TRBV5-5	TGTGCCAGCAGCTTGGCTTTGTCGGGGTCGGAGACCCAGTACTTC	CASSLALSGSETQYF
NA	TRBJ2-7	TRBV20-1	TGCAGTGCTAGATCCCAATACGAGCAGTACTTC	CSARSQYEQYF
NA	TRBJ2-7	TRBV5-6	TGTGCCAGCAGCCAAGCCTCCCAGGGTATGCTCGAGCAGTACTTC	CASSQASQGMLEQYF
TRBD2	TRBJ2-7	TRBV27	TGTGCCAGCAGTCTGAAGCGGGGGCACTACGAGCAGTACTTC	CASSLKRGHYEQYF
NA	TRBJ2-7	TRBV14	TGTGCCAGCAGCCTCGGTGGGGGGGCTCCGGACGAGCAGTACTTC	CASSLGGGAPDEQYF
TRBD2	TRBJ2-1	TRBV13	TGTGCCAGCAGCTCCAGGACTAGCGGGAGTAACAATGAGCAGTTCTTC	CASSSRTSGSNNEQFF
TRBD2	TRBJ2-7	TRBV7-9	TGTGCCAGCAGCCCCGGGACTAGCCGTGAGCAGTACTTC	CASSPGTSREQYF
NA	TRBJ1-1	TRBV9	TGTGCCAGCAGCGTTTCCCCGGACAGTAGCACTGAAGCTTTCTTT	CASSVSPDSSTEAFF
NA	TRBJ2-1	TRBV19	TGTGCCAGTAGTATTGGCGGGTCCTACAATGAGCAGTTCTTC	CASSIGGSYNEQFF
TRBD1	TRBJ2-7	TRBV5-1	TGCGCCAGCAGCCCCCGGACAGGGGGGGACTACGAGCAGTACTTC	CASSPRTGGDYEQYF
NA	TRBJ2-2	TRBV9	TGTGCCAGCAGCCCTCGCGGGGAAACCGGGGAGCTGTTTTTT	CASSPRGETGELFF
TRBD1	TRBJ1-2	TRBV19	TGTGCCAGTAGGGACGGACAGGGGGGCTATGGCTACACCTTC	CASRDGQGGYGYTF
NA	TRBJ2-5	TRBV29-1	TGCAACAAAATCCAGGGGGAGACCCAGTACTTC	CNKIQGETQYF
TRBD1	TRBJ2-7	TRBV18	TGTGCCAGCTCACCGGGACAGGGGGCCTACGAGCAGTACTTC	CASSPGQGAYEQYF
TRBD2	TRBJ2-3	TRBV30	TGTGCCTGGAGCCCGGGACTAGCGGGAGGCACAGATACGCAGTATTTT	CAWSPGLAGGTDTQYF
TRBD2	TRBJ2-7	TRBV27	TGTGCCACCAATAGCGGGAGAGATTCCTACGAGCAGTACTTC	CATNSGRDSYEQYF
TRBD1	TRBJ1-3	TRBV11-2	TGTGCCAGCAGCTCCCAGGGGGCGGACGGAGGAAACACCATATATTTT	CASSSQGADGGNTIYF
TRBD1	TRBJ2-2	TRBV5-1	TGCGCCAGCAGGATATCCGGGACAGGTTACGCCGGGGAGCTGTTTTTT	CASRISGTGYAGELFF
NA	TRBJ2-1	TRBV19	TGTGCCAGTGCGGAGGGTTGGGGACCCTACAATGAGCAGTTCTTC	CASAEGWGPYNEQFF
NA	TRBJ1-1	TRBV6-5	TGTGCCAGCGTTCCTCTCGGGACGGGGAGGACTGAAGCTTTCTTT	CASVPLGTGRTEAFF
TRBD1	TRBJ2-7	TRBV19	TGTGCCAGTAGACCCGGGACAGGGGAGTTCGACGAGCAGTACTTC	CASRPGTGEFDEQYF
NA	TRBJ2-3	TRBV7-3	TGTGCCAGCAGCTTAGGGCCCTCTAGCGGGGACAGGGGAAGCACAGATACGCAGTATTTT	CASSLGPSSGDRGSTDTQYF
NA	TRBJ2-1	TRBV18	TGTGCCAGCTCACCGTTAGCAATAGGATCCTCCTACAATGAGCAGTTCTTC	CASSPLAIGSSYNEQFF
NA	TRBJ2-1	TRBV28	TGTGCCAGCAGCAGAAATGAGCAGTTCTTC	CASSRNEQFF
TRBD2	TRBJ2-5	TRBV6-6	TGTGCCAGCAGTACCCGGGACTATCAAGAGACCCAGTACTTC	CASSTRDYQETQYF
TRBD1	TRBJ1-5	TRBV28	TGTGCCAGCAGTTTACTGGACAGGGCGAATCAGCCCCAGCATTTT	CASSLLDRANQPQHF
TRBD1	TRBJ2-3	TRBV5-4	TGTGCCAGCAGCTTGAAACAGGGGGCCACAGATACGCAGTATTTT	CASSLKQGATDTQYF
NA	TRBJ2-3	TRBV5-1	TGCGCCAGCAGCTTGGGGTCCGGGGCAGATACGCAGTATTTT	CASSLGSGADTQYF
TRBD1	TRBJ2-7	TRBV5-1	TGCGCCAGCAGCTCCAAGGAGAGGGGACAGGGCGCCTACGAGCAGTACTTC	CASSSKERGQGAYEQYF
NA	TRBJ1-2	TRBV7-9	TGTGCCAGCAGCTTAGTAGCGGAAAGCTACACCTTC	CASSLVAESYTF
NA	TRBJ1-1	TRBV7-8	TGTGCCAGCAGCTTGTTCGAGGGGAACACTGAAGCTTTCTTT	CASSLFEGNTEAFF
NA	TRBJ2-7	TRBV4-2	TGTGCCAGCAGATCACCTGGACAGAACTACGAGCAGTACTTC	CASRSPGQNYEQYF
NA	TRBJ1-5	TRBV7-3	TGTGCCAGCAGCTTAATGGCGGGGGAAGCCCTTCAGGCCCAGCATTTT	CASSLMAGEALQAQHF
NA	TRBJ2-7	TRBV5-3	TGTGCCAGAAGCTTTCGAGGGCCCTACGAGCAGTACTTC	CARSFRGPYEQYF
NA	TRBJ1-1	TRBV5-4	TGTGCCAGCAGCTTCGGGGGGCTGGCTGAAGCTTTCTTT	CASSFGGLAEAFF
NA	TRBJ1-6	TRBV7-2	TGTGCCAGCAGCCCCCCCTCGGGCGGGCCCCTCCACTTT	CASSPPSGGPLHF
NA	TRBJ2-3	TRBV7-9	TGTGCCAGCAGCTTACTGCGGGTGACCACAGATACGCAGTATTTT	CASSLLRVTTDTQYF
NA	TRBJ2-7	TRBV5-6	TGTGCCAGCAGCTTGGGGTCCAGGGACGAGCAGTACTTC	CASSLGSRDEQYF
TRBD1	TRBJ1-3	TRBV19	TGTGCCAGTAGTGCCGGACAGGGTCCTGGAAACACCATATATTTT	CASSAGQGPGNTIYF
NA	TRBJ1-5	TRBV4-1	TGCGCCAGCAGCCTGGGGGACTCGGGGAGCAATCAGCCCCAGCATTTT	CASSLGDSGSNQPQHF
NA	TRBJ2-7	TRBV2	TGTGCCAGCACCTCAACGGGGGAGGAAGCCATCGAGCAGTACTTC	CASTSTGEEAIEQYF
NA	TRBJ1-4	TRBV27	TGTGCCAGCAGTCACTCCGACTCTAATGAAAAACTGTTTTTT	CASSHSDSNEKLFF
TRBD2	TRBJ2-7	TRBV5-4	TGTGCCAGTATCAATCCGGGACTAGCGGGAGGAAGGTACGAGCAGTACTTC	CASINPGLAGGRYEQYF
NA	TRBJ1-1	TRBV2	TGTGCCAGCAGTCAGGGGTCGAACACTGAAGCTTTCTTT	CASSQGSNTEAFF